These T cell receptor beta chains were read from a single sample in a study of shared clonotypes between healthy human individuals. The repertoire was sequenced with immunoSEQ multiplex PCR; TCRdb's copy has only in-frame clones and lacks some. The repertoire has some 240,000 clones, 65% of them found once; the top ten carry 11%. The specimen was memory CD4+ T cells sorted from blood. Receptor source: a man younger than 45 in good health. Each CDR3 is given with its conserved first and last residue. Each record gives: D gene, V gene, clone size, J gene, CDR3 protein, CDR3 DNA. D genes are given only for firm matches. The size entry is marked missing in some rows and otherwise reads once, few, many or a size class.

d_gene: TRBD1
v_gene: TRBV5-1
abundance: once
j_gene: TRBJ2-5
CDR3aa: CASSSMGQGGAETQYF
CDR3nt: TGCGCCAGCAGCTCGATGGGACAGGGCGGGGCGGAGACCCAGTACTTC

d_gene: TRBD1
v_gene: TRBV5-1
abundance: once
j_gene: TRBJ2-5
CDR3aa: CASSLPVSGGQETQYF
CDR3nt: TGCGCCAGCAGCTTGCCGGTCTCAGGGGGCCAAGAGACCCAGTACTTC

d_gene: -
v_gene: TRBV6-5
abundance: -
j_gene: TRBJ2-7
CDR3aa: CASSYSPPGTYEQYF
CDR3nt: TGTGCCAGCAGTTACTCCCCCCCGGGTACCTACGAGCAGTACTTC

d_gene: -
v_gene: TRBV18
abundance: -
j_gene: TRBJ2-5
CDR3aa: CASSPNIGGEETQYF
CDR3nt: TGTGCCAGCTCACCAAATATCGGGGGAGAAGAGACCCAGTACTTC

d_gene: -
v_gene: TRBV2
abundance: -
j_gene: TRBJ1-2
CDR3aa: CASGGRGYGYTF
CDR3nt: TGTGCCAGCGGGGGGCGCGGCTATGGCTACACCTTC

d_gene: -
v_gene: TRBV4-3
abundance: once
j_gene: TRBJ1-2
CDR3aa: CASSQNRGAGYGYTF
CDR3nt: TGCGCCAGCAGCCAAAATCGCGGGGCAGGCTATGGCTACACCTTC

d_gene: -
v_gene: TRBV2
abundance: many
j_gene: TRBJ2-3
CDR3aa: CASSNRGFTDTQYF
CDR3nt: TGTGCCAGCAGTAACCGGGGGTTCACAGATACGCAGTATTTT

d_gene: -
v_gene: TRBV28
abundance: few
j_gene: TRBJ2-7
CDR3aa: CASSSQVYEQYF
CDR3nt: TGTGCCAGCAGTTCACAGGTCTACGAGCAGTACTTC

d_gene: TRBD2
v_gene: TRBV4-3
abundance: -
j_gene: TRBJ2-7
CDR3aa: CASSHNLAGSSYEQYF
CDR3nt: TGCGCCAGCAGCCATAACCTAGCGGGGTCCTCCTACGAGCAGTACTTC

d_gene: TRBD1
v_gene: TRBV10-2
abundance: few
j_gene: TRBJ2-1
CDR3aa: CASRQGAGTGPSKEQFF
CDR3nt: TGCGCCAGCAGGCAGGGGGCAGGTACGGGCCCATCGAAGGAGCAGTTCTTC

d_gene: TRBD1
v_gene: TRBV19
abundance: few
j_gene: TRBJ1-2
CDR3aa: CASSGTGAYGYTF
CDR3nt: TGTGCCAGTAGTGGCACAGGGGCCTATGGCTACACCTTC

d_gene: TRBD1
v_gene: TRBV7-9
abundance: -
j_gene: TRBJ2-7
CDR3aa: CASSLDRVSYEQYF
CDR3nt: TGTGCCAGCAGCTTGGACAGGGTCTCCTACGAGCAGTACTTC

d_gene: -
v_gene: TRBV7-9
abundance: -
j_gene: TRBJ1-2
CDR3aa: CASSAGALSGYTF
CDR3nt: TGTGCCAGCAGCGCGGGGGCGTTGAGCGGCTACACCTTC

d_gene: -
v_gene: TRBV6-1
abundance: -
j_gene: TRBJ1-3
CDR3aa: CASSEFRVSTIYF
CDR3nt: TGTGCCAGCAGTGAATTTCGGGTGAGCACCATATATTTT

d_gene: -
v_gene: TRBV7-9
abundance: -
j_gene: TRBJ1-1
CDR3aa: CASSPQANTEAFF
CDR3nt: TGTGCCAGCAGCCCGCAAGCTAACACTGAAGCTTTCTTT

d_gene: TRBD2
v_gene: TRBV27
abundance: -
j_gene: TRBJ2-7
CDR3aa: CATRTSGPYEQYF
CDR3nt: TGTGCCACACGGACTAGCGGGCCTTACGAGCAGTACTTC

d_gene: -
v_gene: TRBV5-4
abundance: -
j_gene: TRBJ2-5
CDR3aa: CASSLARLIETQYF
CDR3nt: TGTGCCAGCAGCTTGGCCAGACTTATAGAGACCCAGTACTTC

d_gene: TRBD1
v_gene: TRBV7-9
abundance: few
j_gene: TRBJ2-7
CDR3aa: CASSLDRQGVYYEQYF
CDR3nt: TGTGCCAGCAGCTTAGATCGGCAGGGGGTATACTACGAGCAGTACTTC

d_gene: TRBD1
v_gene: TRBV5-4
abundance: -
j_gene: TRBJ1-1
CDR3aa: CASSSGQAGGGGAFF
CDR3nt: TGTGCCAGCAGCTCCGGACAGGCGGGGGGTGGCGGTGCTTTCTTT

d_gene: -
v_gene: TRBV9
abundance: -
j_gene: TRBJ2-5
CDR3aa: CASTPRSRGETQYF
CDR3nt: TGTGCCAGCACCCCCCGAAGTCGAGGAGAGACCCAGTACTTC

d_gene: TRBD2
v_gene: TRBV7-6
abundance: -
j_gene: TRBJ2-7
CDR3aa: CASSPLLGQREASYEQYF
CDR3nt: TGTGCCAGCAGCCCGCTACTAGGTCAGCGGGAGGCTTCCTACGAGCAGTACTTC

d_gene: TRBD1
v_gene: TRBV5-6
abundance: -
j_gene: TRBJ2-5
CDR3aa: CASSYRTGGQETQYF
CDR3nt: TGTGCCAGCAGCTACAGGACAGGGGGGCAAGAGACCCAGTACTTC

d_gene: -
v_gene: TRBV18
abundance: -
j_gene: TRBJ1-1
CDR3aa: CASSRGGSLLATEAFF
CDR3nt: TGTGCCAGCTCCCGGGGAGGGTCCCTTTTAGCCACTGAAGCTTTCTTT

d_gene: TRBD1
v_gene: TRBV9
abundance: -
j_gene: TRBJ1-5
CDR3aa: CASSWDSSNQPQHF
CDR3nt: TGTGCCAGCAGCTGGGACAGCAGCAATCAGCCCCAGCATTTT

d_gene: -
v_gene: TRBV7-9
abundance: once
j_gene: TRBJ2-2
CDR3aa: CASSPSLVRNTGELFF
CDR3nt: TGTGCCAGCAGCCCCAGCTTGGTTAGGAACACCGGGGAGCTGTTTTTT

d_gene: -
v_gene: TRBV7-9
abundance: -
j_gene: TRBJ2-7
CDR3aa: CASSPSGLNYEQYF
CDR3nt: TGTGCCAGCAGCCCGTCGGGACTGAATTACGAGCAGTACTTC

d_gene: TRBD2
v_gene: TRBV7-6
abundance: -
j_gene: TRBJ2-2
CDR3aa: CASSQGLAGGTTGELFF
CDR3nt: TGTGCCAGCAGCCAGGGACTAGCGGGAGGAACCACCGGGGAGCTGTTTTTT

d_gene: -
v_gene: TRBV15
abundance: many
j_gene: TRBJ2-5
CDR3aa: CATSRAEIQETQYF
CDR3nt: TGTGCCACCAGCAGAGCAGAAATCCAAGAGACCCAGTACTTC

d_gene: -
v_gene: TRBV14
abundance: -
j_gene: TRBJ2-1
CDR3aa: CASSQESPGSWYNEQFF
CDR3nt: TGTGCCAGCAGCCAAGAAAGTCCCGGGAGTTGGTACAATGAGCAGTTCTTC

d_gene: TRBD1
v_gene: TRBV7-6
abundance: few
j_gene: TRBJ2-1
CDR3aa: CASSLGKTGQTEQFF
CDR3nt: TGTGCCAGCAGCTTAGGCAAGACAGGGCAGACTGAGCAGTTCTTC

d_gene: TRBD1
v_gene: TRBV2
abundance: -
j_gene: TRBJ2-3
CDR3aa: CASSEGRGPGTQYF
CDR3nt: TGTGCCAGCAGTGAAGGAAGGGGGCCAGGTACGCAGTATTTT

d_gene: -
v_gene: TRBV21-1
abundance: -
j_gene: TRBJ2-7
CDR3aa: CASSKVPGHSYEQYF
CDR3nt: TGTGCCAGCAGCAAGGTCCCGGGACACTCCTACGAGCAGTACTTC

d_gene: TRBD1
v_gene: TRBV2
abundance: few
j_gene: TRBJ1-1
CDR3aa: CASSTGTGLAFF
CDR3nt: TGTGCCAGCAGTACCGGGACAGGGTTAGCTTTCTTT

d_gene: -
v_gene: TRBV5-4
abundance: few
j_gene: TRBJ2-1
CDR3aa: CASSPQGPNNEQFF
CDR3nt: TGTGCCAGCAGCCCCCAAGGACCCAACAATGAGCAGTTCTTC

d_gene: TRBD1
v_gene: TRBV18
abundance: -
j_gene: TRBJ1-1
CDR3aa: CASSPQGDSAFQAFF
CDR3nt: TGTGCCAGCTCACCGCAGGGGGACTCGGCCTTTCAAGCTTTCTTT

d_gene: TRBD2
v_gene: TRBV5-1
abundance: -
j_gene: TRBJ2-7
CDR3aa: CASQLAGVHEQYF
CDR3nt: TGCGCCAGCCAACTAGCGGGAGTCCACGAGCAGTACTTC

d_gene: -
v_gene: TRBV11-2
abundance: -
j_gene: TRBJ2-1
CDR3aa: CASSLGLAYNEQFF
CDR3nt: TGTGCCAGCAGCTTAGGGCTCGCCTACAATGAGCAGTTCTTC

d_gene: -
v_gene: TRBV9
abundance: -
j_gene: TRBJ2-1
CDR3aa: CASSVLTVLGDGEQFF
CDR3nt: TGTGCCAGCAGCGTCCTAACTGTTCTAGGCGACGGTGAGCAGTTCTTC

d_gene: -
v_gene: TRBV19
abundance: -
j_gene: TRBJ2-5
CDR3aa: CASSFLVQETQYF
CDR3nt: TGTGCCAGTAGTTTTCTAGTGCAAGAGACCCAGTACTTC

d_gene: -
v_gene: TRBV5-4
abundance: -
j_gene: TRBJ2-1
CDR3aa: CASSLPLINEQFF
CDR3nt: TGTGCCAGCAGCTTGCCCCTAATCAATGAGCAGTTCTTC

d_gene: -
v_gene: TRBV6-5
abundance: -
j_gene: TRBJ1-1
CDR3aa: CASRGVNTEAFF
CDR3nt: TGTGCCTCGCGGGGGGTAAACACTGAAGCTTTCTTT

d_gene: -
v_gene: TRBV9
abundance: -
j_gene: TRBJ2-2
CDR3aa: CASSVAGEGTGELFF
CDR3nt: TGTGCCAGCAGCGTAGCGGGAGAGGGCACCGGGGAGCTGTTTTTT

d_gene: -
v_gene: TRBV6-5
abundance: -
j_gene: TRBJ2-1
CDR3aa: CASSYRANRLNNEQFF
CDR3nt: TGTGCCAGCAGTTACCGGGCCAACCGACTTAACAATGAGCAGTTCTTC